This passage covers 9 T cell receptor beta chains from one sample sequenced in a study of blood T cell repertoires in COVID-19 (TCRdb year 2020). The library was generated by the immunoSEQ multiplex PCR assay. TCRdb provides this immuneACCESS table in a form limited to in-frame rearrangements. Some clones are lacking; in checked studies, under half of them reflect an unresolved V gene, and why the rest are absent is not known. This sample holds about 140,000 clones; 85% to 90% were observed only once. The ten largest account for approximately 10% of the sample. Material: peripheral blood. These receptors were collected from a woman older than 75 with acute or convalescent COVID-19.

The CDR3 sequence is CASRENSGTGDYGYTF. Written as DNA, the CDR3 is TGTGCCAGTAGGGAGAATTCCGGGACAGGAGACTATGGCTACACCTTC. V gene TRBV19 combines with J gene TRBJ1-2; 8 bases line up with TRBD1. Unmatched junction bases numbered 12, after V lost 6 bases and J lost 3 bases. In germline, CDR1 is LNHDA, CDR2 SQIVND (reference sequence). This CDR3 spans 16 amino acids.

This chain uses TRBV10-1 with TRBJ1-5, with a possible D match to TRBD1 (6 bases). Germline CDR1 WNHNN, CDR2 SYGVQD (reference sequence). The V gene lost 2 bases and the J gene lost 6 bases, with 8 bases spanning the gap. CDR3 size: 13 residues. The CDR3 loop reads CASSEAGAQPQHF. CDR3 nucleotide sequence: TGCGCCAGCAGTGAGGCAGGGGCTCAGCCCCAGCATTTT.

The J gene is TRBJ1-2, the V gene TRBV6-2 or TRBV6-3, with 10 bases aligning to TRBD1. The V gene's germline CDR1 is MNHEY and CDR2 SVGEGT. This CDR3 has 15 residues. Trimming at V came to 4 bases and at J to 7 bases, leaving 9 bases not matched to a gene. CDR3 DNA sequence: TGTGCCAGCAGTTCGGACAGGGGGTCGTTGAGTGGCTACACCTTC. Protein product: CASSSDRGSLSGYTF.

The chain links TRBV18 to TRBJ1-4, with TRBD1 identical over 10 bases. The junction had 5 bases not matched to a gene; V was cut back by 4 bases and J by 6 bases. The CDR3 extends over 15 amino acids. Looked up from germline, CDR1 is KGHSH and CDR2 is LQKENI. CDR3 in DNA: TGTGCCAGCTCACGTCGGACAGGGGGTGATGAAAAACTGTTTTTT. As protein: CASSRRTGGDEKLFF.

The CDR3, as DNA: TGTGCCAGCAGCCTTCGTGGGACAGGGACCATGAACACTGAAGCTTTCTTT. Its protein is CASSLRGTGTMNTEAFF. V and J are TRBV7-8 and TRBJ1-1; the match to TRBD1 covers 9 bases. Germline V CDR1 and CDR2: SGHVS, FQNEAQ. Germline trimming cut 5 bases from V and 0 bases from J; bases unmatched to any gene: 10. The CDR3 covers 17 residues.

This chain links TRBV4-1 with TRBJ1-1; D might be TRBD1 (6 bases). The CDR3 has 17 residues. The V and J ends lost 1 base and 3 bases respectively, with 18 bases between them. Germline CDR1 MGHRA, CDR2 YSYEKL. The CDR3 loop reads CASSQGGAWGQHTEAFF. The CDR3 coding sequence is TGCGCCAGCAGCCAAGGGGGAGCCTGGGGGCAGCACACTGAAGCTTTCTTT.

The rearrangement links TRBV5-1 to TRBJ2-3; 15 bases match TRBD2. The CDR3 totals 18 residues. CDR1 and CDR2 (germline): SGHRS, YFSETQ. V lost 4 bases to trimming and J lost 0 bases; unmatched junction nucleotides: 6. The CDR3 is CASSEPGLAGGSTDTQYF. In nucleotides, the CDR3 is TGCGCCAGCAGCGAACCGGGACTAGCGGGGGGTAGCACAGATACGCAGTATTTT.

V and J are TRBV5-8 and TRBJ1-5, with D maybe TRBD1 (6 bases). CDR3 length equals 15 residues. From germline, CDR1 is SGHTS and CDR2 YDEGEE. The V and J ends lost 1 base and 5 bases respectively, with 13 bases between them. The CDR3 protein is CASSLYRGADQPQHF. As DNA, the CDR3 is TGTGCCAGCAGCTTGTATCGGGGGGCAGATCAGCCCCAGCATTTT.

As for this clone: At one end, the junction sequence differs from germline, possibly due to a read error. The CDR3 DNA reads as TGTGCTAGCAGCTCTAGCCGGGGCACTGAAGCTTTCTTT. Protein product: CASSSSRGTEAFF. V gene TRBV7-7 combines with J gene TRBJ1-1; the D is unclear. The CDR3 is 13 residues long. Looked up from germline, CDR1 is SSHAT and CDR2 is FNYEAQ (reference sequence).